This paragraph covers one T cell receptor (beta chain) sequence. Its antigen has not been determined. Base qualities are not provided; no much larger clone lies one nucleotide away. V lost 7 bases and J lost 1 base; the stretch between them is 21 bases long. Taken from the germline V gene, the CDR1 and CDR2 loops are SGDLS and YYNGEE. Measured from the cysteine to the phenylalanine, the CDR3 is 16 residues long. Just CDR3 DNA is preserved here, 48 bases in frame from base 1. These data originate in a study of OX40 agonist ivuxolimab in advanced cancers. Turning to the overall study: Ivuxolimab was an agonistic, fully human IgG2 monoclonal antibody directed against OX40 (CD134), a costimulatory receptor. Of the 50 to 55 dose-escalation patients, hepatocellular carcinoma was present in approximately 20, melanoma in roughly 15, renal cell carcinoma in 9 and head and neck cancer in 9. Intravenous ivuxolimab was administered to patients every 2 weeks at six dose levels: 0.01, 0.1, 0.3, 1.5, 3 and 10 mg/kg. Prior anti-PD-1, anti-PD-L1 or anti-CTLA-4 therapy was permitted, and checkpoint inhibitors had been received by under 50% of dose-escalation patients. Three dose-escalation patients achieved partial responses, one with hepatocellular carcinoma and two with cutaneous melanoma. A male proportion of almost 85% and a mean age of roughly 55 years, ranging from roughly 23 to 79, were recorded for the dose-escalation cohort. The monotherapy dose-escalation portion (N of about 49 patients) of the phase I ivuxolimab trial is reported in the paper. Peripheral TCRbeta sequencing was intended to test whether TCR sequence diversity was altered and clonal T-cell expansion was caused by ivuxolimab.

To sequence the TCRbeta CDR3 region, genomic DNA was isolated from the sorted cells. TCRbeta CDR3 regions were sequenced using the immunoSEQ Assay. The clones in this table, taken by TCRdb from immuneACCESS, are in-frame only. Not every clone is retained; where verified, under half of the shortfall comes from an unresolved V gene, and the cause of the rest is unknown. The table for this sample lists approximately 30,000 clones; 86% of them were counted only once. Of the sample, approximately 30% is held by the ten largest clones. The trial excluded patients who had a history of autoimmune disease or were on systemic immunosuppression. Peripheral blood for TCR sequencing was collected from all dose cohorts at baseline, on cycle 4 day 1, and on cycle 7 day 1. The samples were drawn from a first-in-human, open-label, multicenter phase I dose-escalation trial of ivuxolimab. Adults with locally advanced or metastatic melanoma, renal cell, hepatocellular, or head and neck squamous cell carcinoma were enrolled in the trial. Before TCR sequencing, CD4+ T cells and CD8+ T cells from peripheral blood were sorted into separate populations.

What the research found in general, with its limitations: The antigen specificity of the peripheral T cells that underwent clonal expansion was not determined. Clonal expansion of both CD4+ and CD8+ blood T cells was observed from baseline to week 6 at doses 0.1 to 3.0 mg/kg. Low levels of normalized T-cell clonal expansion were also seen in some patients who did not respond. In partial responders in the 0.1-3.0 mg/kg groups, normalized peripheral clonal expansion was found to be among the lowest, especially among CD8+ T cells. On average, CD8+ T cells showed more expanded clones than CD4+ T cells after ivuxolimab.

The sequence links TRBV9 to TRBJ2-7; TRBD2 could be the D gene, as 6 bases match. This sequence originates from an adult with an advanced solid tumor such as melanoma, head and neck, liver or kidney cancer. The input for sequencing was CD4+ or CD8+ T cells sorted from blood, taken in a trial of the OX40 agonist ivuxolimab. In nucleotides, the sequence is TGTGCCAGCGGCAAAGATACCGGAGGGCGGTCCTACGAGCAGTACTTC. Its coded protein is CASGKDTGGRSYEQYF.